This T cell receptor (beta chain) was documented in a study of regulatory T cells in long-lasting Graves disease. This clonotype was recorded many times. The sample's time point: newly diagnosed GD, antithyroid drugs for less than 3 months. The TCR library was made from RNA that had been extracted from PBMCs in TRIzol. Germline assignment: CDR1 MGHRA and CDR2 YSYEKL. The V gene lost 0 bases and the J gene lost 2 bases, with 11 bases spanning the gap. The CDR3 loop spans 15 amino acids. iRepertoire HTBI primers and Arm-PCR of CDR3 regions built TCR beta libraries. TCRdb fed the multiplex PCR reads into MiXCR, producing one record per CDR3 protein. Among some 220,000 distinct CDR3 sequences listed, approximately 18% were seen once. These data are also associated with another study on T cells in Graves' hyperthyroidism and ophthalmopathy.

The specimen comprised peripheral blood mononuclear cells (PBMCs), sampled at new diagnosis, from a patient treated with antithyroid drugs. This TCR was sampled from a young woman with Graves disease. V and J are TRBV4-1 and TRBJ2-7; no firm D call. The CDR3 spells CASSQDLPGTYEQYF. CDR3 nucleotides: TGCGCCAGCAGCCAAGATCTGCCGGGCACCTACGAGCAGTACTTC.